This TCR beta chain was observed in a study of CD8+CD57+ T cells in acquired aplastic anemia. As for the study in general: Average DNA yield from sorted CD4+ and CD8+ cells was around 3 ug.

Germline CDR1 is GTSNPN and CDR2 is SVGIG (reference sequence). V was pared by 3 bases and J by 4 bases, with 5 bases of the junction left unmatched. CDR3 length equals 14 residues. Genomic DNA constituted the template upon which TCR beta VDJ and CDR3 profiling was performed. From the reads, TCRdb called clonotypes with MiXCR, one entry per CDR3 protein. The sample lists about 180,000 distinct CDR3 sequences; 35% to 50% were seen once. General study results and limits: The study identified about 30 CD8+ CDR3 sequences shared by patients and controls.

This clonotype was observed at least ten times. What it binds is unknown. The chain recombines TRBV30 with TRBJ2-5; 10 bases agree with TRBD1. The sequence came from a human donor in good health. The sample consisted of sorted CD4+, CD8+, or CD8+CD57+ T cells (not recorded which) from PBMCs. CDR3 sequence: CAWRPGTGVETQYF. DNA for the CDR3: TGTGCCTGGAGGCCGGGGACAGGGGTAGAGACCCAGTACTTC.